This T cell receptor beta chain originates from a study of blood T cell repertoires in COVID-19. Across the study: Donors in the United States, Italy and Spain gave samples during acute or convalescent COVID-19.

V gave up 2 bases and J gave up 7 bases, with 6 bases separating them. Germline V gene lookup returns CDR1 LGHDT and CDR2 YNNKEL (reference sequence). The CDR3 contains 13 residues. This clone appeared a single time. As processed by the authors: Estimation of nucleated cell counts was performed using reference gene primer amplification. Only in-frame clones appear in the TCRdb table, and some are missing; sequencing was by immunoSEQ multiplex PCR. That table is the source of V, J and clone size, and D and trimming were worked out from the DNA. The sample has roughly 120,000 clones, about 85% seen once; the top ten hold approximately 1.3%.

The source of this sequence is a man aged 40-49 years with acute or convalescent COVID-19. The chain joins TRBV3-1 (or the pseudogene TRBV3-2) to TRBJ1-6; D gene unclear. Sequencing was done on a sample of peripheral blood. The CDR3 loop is CASSQSSNSPLHF. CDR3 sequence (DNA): TGTGCCAGCAGCCAATCCTCGAATTCACCCCTCCACTTT.